This T cell receptor beta chain was recovered during a study of shared clonotypes between healthy human individuals. On the study more broadly: Researchers drew samples from a couple of women and a few men aged 18 to 49. General observations from the study: Read depth was anticipated to influence clonotype sharing among donors.

Germline assignment: CDR1 SGHAT and CDR2 FQNNGV. J lost 7 bases, V lost 5 bases, and 5 bases had no gene match. CDR3 length: 14 amino acids. Authors' methods: Owing to the provision of junction-only sequences devoid of quality scores by immunoSEQ, filtering differed. Only in-frame clones appear in the TCRdb table, and some are missing; sequencing was by immunoSEQ multiplex PCR. V, J and clone size derive from that table, while D and trimming were established from the DNA sequence. The data contain 2 million to 2.5 million clones, nearly 97% of them singletons. Note on this clone: Antigen unknown.

Sequencing input: naive CD4+ T cells sorted from blood. Sample subset: CD45RA+ positively selected. The chain links TRBV11-2 to TRBJ1-4; TRBD1 aligns across 9 bases. The clonotype was recovered from a man aged 18 to 29 in good health. The CDR3 reads CASSRGQGGEKLFF. Written as DNA, the CDR3 is TGTGCCAGCAGCCGGGGACAGGGTGGTGAAAAACTGTTTTTT.